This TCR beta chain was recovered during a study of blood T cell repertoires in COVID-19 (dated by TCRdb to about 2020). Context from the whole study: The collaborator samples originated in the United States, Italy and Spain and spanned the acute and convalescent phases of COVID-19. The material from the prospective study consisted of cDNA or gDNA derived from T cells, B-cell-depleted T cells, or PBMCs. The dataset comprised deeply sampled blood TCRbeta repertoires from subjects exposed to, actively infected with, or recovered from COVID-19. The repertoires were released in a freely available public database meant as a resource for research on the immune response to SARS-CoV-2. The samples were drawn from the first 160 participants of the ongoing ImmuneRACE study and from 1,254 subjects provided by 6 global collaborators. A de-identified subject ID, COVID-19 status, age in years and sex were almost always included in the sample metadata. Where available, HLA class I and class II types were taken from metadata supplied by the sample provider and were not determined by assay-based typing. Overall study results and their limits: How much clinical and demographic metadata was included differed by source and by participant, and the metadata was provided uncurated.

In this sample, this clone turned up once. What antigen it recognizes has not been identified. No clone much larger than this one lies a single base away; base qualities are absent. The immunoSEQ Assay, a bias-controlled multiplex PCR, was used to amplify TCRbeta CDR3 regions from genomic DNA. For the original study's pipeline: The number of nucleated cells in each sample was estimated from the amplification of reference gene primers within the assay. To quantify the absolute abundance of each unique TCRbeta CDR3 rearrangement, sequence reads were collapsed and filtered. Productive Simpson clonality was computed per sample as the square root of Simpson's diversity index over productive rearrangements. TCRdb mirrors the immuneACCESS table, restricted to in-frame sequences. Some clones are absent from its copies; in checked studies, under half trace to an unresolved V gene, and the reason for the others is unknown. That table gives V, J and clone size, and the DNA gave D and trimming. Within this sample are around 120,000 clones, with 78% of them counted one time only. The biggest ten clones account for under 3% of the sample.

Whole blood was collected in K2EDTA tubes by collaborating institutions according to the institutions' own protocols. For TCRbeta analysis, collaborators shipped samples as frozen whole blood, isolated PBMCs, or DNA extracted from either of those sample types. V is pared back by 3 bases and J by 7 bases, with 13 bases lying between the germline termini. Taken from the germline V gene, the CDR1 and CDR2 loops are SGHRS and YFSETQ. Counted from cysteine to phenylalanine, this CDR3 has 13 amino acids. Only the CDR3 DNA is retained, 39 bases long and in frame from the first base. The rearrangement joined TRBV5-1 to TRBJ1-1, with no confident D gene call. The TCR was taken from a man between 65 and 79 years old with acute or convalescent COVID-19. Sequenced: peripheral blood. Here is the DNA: TGCGCCAGCAGCTCGGACGGACTGGGTGAAGCTTTCTTT. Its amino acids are CASSSDGLGEAFF.